The rows below give T cell receptor beta chains drawn from one sample of a study of somatic mutations in cytotoxic T cells in rheumatoid arthritis. Data came from immunoSEQ multiplex PCR; TCRdb stores just in-frame clones and leaves some out. The sample contains 4,400 or so clones, around 87% of which appear only once. The sample consisted of CD8+ T cells sorted from blood. These receptors came from a woman between 50 and 59 years old with rheumatoid arthritis. The CDR3 runs from the conserved cysteine through the conserved F or W. The order of the fields is clone size, J gene, D gene, V gene, CDR3 DNA, CDR3 protein. A D gene is named only where the DNA matches it firmly. Clone size is shown for a subset of rows, as once, few, many or a class of expanded clone.

clone_size: -
j_call: TRBJ2-1
d_call: -
v_call: TRBV5-4
cdr3_nt: TGTGCCAGCAGCTTGAAGGCCCGGGGTGAGCAGTTCTTC
cdr3_aa: CASSLKARGEQFF

clone_size: -
j_call: TRBJ1-5
d_call: -
v_call: TRBV5-5
cdr3_nt: TGTGCCAGCAGCTTGGTTGGGGGCACGGATCAGCCCCAGCATTTT
cdr3_aa: CASSLVGGTDQPQHF

clone_size: -
j_call: TRBJ1-3
d_call: -
v_call: TRBV29-1
cdr3_nt: TGCAGCGTAAGCGAGACAGGATCCTATGGAAACACCATATATTTT
cdr3_aa: CSVSETGSYGNTIYF

clone_size: -
j_call: TRBJ1-5
d_call: -
v_call: TRBV27
cdr3_nt: TGTGCCAGCAGTTTATGGGGGCATAGCAATCACACCCAGCATTTT
cdr3_aa: CASSLWGHSNHTQHF

clone_size: -
j_call: TRBJ1-1
d_call: TRBD1
v_call: TRBV6-1
cdr3_nt: TGTGCCAGCAGCGAGGGACAGGTAACTCTTGAAGCTTTCTTT
cdr3_aa: CASSEGQVTLEAFF

clone_size: -
j_call: TRBJ2-1
d_call: TRBD2
v_call: TRBV6-5
cdr3_nt: TGTGCCAGCAGTTACGGGTCTAGCGGGGTGGTGGAGCAGTTCTTC
cdr3_aa: CASSYGSSGVVEQFF

clone_size: -
j_call: TRBJ1-2
d_call: TRBD1
v_call: TRBV30
cdr3_nt: TGTGCCTGGAGTCCTCCAGCCCCCGGGACAGGGGATGGCTACACCTTC
cdr3_aa: CAWSPPAPGTGDGYTF

clone_size: -
j_call: TRBJ2-7
d_call: TRBD1
v_call: TRBV2
cdr3_nt: TGTGCCAGGACCGGGACAGCAACCGGGGAGCAGTACTTC
cdr3_aa: CARTGTATGEQYF

clone_size: -
j_call: TRBJ1-2
d_call: TRBD1
v_call: TRBV18
cdr3_nt: TGTGCCAGCTCACCGACCGGGACAGGGGGCAACTATGGCTACACCTTC
cdr3_aa: CASSPTGTGGNYGYTF

clone_size: -
j_call: TRBJ1-1
d_call: TRBD1
v_call: TRBV19
cdr3_nt: TGTGCCAGTAGGCTTCCCTCGGACAGGGTGACCACTGAAGCTTTCTTT
cdr3_aa: CASRLPSDRVTTEAFF

clone_size: few
j_call: TRBJ1-2
d_call: TRBD1
v_call: TRBV9
cdr3_nt: TGTGCCAGCAGCCAAGACTGGGGACAGAACTATGGCTACACCTTC
cdr3_aa: CASSQDWGQNYGYTF

clone_size: -
j_call: TRBJ2-7
d_call: TRBD1
v_call: TRBV4-2
cdr3_nt: TGTGCCAGCAGCCAAGAGGGGACAGGGAAGTACGAGCAGTACTTC
cdr3_aa: CASSQEGTGKYEQYF

clone_size: -
j_call: TRBJ1-2
d_call: TRBD1
v_call: TRBV4-1
cdr3_nt: TGCGCCAGCAGCCAAGATCCTTCACAGGGGGCCTATGGCTACACCTTC
cdr3_aa: CASSQDPSQGAYGYTF

clone_size: -
j_call: TRBJ2-7
d_call: -
v_call: TRBV10-2
cdr3_nt: TGCGCCAGCAGGGAAGGGACAAGCTCCTACGAGCAGTACTTC
cdr3_aa: CASREGTSSYEQYF

clone_size: few
j_call: TRBJ1-1
d_call: TRBD1
v_call: TRBV25-1
cdr3_nt: TGTGCCAGCAGTGAGGGGTGGGCAGGGGGGATGAACACTGAAGCTTTCTTT
cdr3_aa: CASSEGWAGGMNTEAFF

clone_size: once
j_call: TRBJ1-1
d_call: TRBD1
v_call: TRBV5-6
cdr3_nt: TGTGCCAGCAATGGCCCAGGGGGCCGGACTGAAGCTTTCTTT
cdr3_aa: CASNGPGGRTEAFF

clone_size: -
j_call: TRBJ1-4
d_call: TRBD1
v_call: TRBV28
cdr3_nt: TGTGCCAGCAGACCCCGGACAGGGGGAGAGGGTAATGAAAAACTGTTTTTT
cdr3_aa: CASRPRTGGEGNEKLFF

clone_size: few
j_call: TRBJ1-1
d_call: TRBD1
v_call: TRBV5-4
cdr3_nt: TGTGCCAGCAGCGCGGACAGGCCCACTGAAGCTTTCTTT
cdr3_aa: CASSADRPTEAFF

clone_size: -
j_call: TRBJ1-2
d_call: -
v_call: TRBV11-2
cdr3_nt: TGTGCCAGCAGCGAAAAGGATGGACAAACCTATGGCTACACCTTC
cdr3_aa: CASSEKDGQTYGYTF

clone_size: once
j_call: TRBJ1-6
d_call: -
v_call: TRBV9
cdr3_nt: TGTGCCAGCAGCGAGGGGTATATTTATTCCCCCCTCCACTTT
cdr3_aa: CASSEGYIYSPLHF

clone_size: -
j_call: TRBJ2-1
d_call: TRBD2
v_call: TRBV4-2
cdr3_nt: TGTGCCAGCAGCCAACACTACGGGGGGGCGGGGTCCTACAATGAGCAGTTCTTC
cdr3_aa: CASSQHYGGAGSYNEQFF

clone_size: -
j_call: TRBJ2-1
d_call: -
v_call: TRBV9
cdr3_nt: TGTGCCAGCAGCGTAGCTACCCCCTTTGAGCAGTTCTTC
cdr3_aa: CASSVATPFEQFF

clone_size: -
j_call: TRBJ2-3
d_call: -
v_call: TRBV7-9
cdr3_nt: TGTGCCAGCAGCTTAGAGTCAGGAGATACGCAGTATTTT
cdr3_aa: CASSLESGDTQYF

clone_size: -
j_call: TRBJ2-1
d_call: -
v_call: TRBV18
cdr3_nt: TGTGCCAGCTCACCACGACGGCAGGATGAGCAGTTCTTC
cdr3_aa: CASSPRRQDEQFF

clone_size: -
j_call: TRBJ2-7
d_call: -
v_call: TRBV6-6
cdr3_nt: TGTGCCAGCAGTCAACTCCAGGGGTCCGAGCAGTACTTC
cdr3_aa: CASSQLQGSEQYF

clone_size: -
j_call: TRBJ2-7
d_call: TRBD1
v_call: TRBV7-8
cdr3_nt: TGTGCCAGCAGCTTAGTGGAGGCAGGGGGCACATACGAGCAGTACTTC
cdr3_aa: CASSLVEAGGTYEQYF

clone_size: -
j_call: TRBJ2-7
d_call: TRBD1
v_call: TRBV4-2
cdr3_nt: TGTGCCAGCAGCCAAGGAATAGCACAGGGGCTCTACGAGCAGTACTTC
cdr3_aa: CASSQGIAQGLYEQYF

clone_size: -
j_call: TRBJ1-3
d_call: TRBD1
v_call: TRBV2
cdr3_nt: TGTGCCAGCAGTGTTCCCGATGGGACAGCTGGAAACACCATATATTTT
cdr3_aa: CASSVPDGTAGNTIYF

clone_size: -
j_call: TRBJ1-1
d_call: -
v_call: TRBV5-1
cdr3_nt: TGCGCCAGCAGCCCCGCCCCCCCCGAGAGGAACACTGAAGCTTTCTTT
cdr3_aa: CASSPAPPERNTEAFF

clone_size: -
j_call: TRBJ1-1
d_call: -
v_call: TRBV5-5
cdr3_nt: TGTGCCAGCAGCTTGGTATCCGGTGTCGAAGCTTTCTTT
cdr3_aa: CASSLVSGVEAFF

clone_size: -
j_call: TRBJ2-7
d_call: TRBD1
v_call: TRBV4-1
cdr3_nt: TGCGCCAGCAGCCAGACAGGGTCCTACGAGCAGTACTTC
cdr3_aa: CASSQTGSYEQYF

clone_size: -
j_call: TRBJ2-1
d_call: -
v_call: TRBV5-1
cdr3_nt: TGCGCCAGCAGCTTGGTTGGCGGTCCCTACAATGAGCAGTTCTTC
cdr3_aa: CASSLVGGPYNEQFF

clone_size: -
j_call: TRBJ2-3
d_call: TRBD2
v_call: TRBV19
cdr3_nt: TGTGCCAGTAGCGGGGGGGCCCCCACAGATACGCAGTATTTT
cdr3_aa: CASSGGAPTDTQYF

clone_size: few
j_call: TRBJ2-3
d_call: TRBD2
v_call: TRBV19
cdr3_nt: TGTGCCAGTGGCGACCCACGGGACTATCCAAGCACAGATACGCAGTATTTT
cdr3_aa: CASGDPRDYPSTDTQYF

clone_size: -
j_call: TRBJ2-3
d_call: -
v_call: TRBV13
cdr3_nt: TGTGCCAGCAGCTTAGACAAGACGAGGACAGATACGCAGTATTTT
cdr3_aa: CASSLDKTRTDTQYF

clone_size: -
j_call: TRBJ1-2
d_call: TRBD1
v_call: TRBV5-4
cdr3_nt: TGTGCCAGCAACAGACAGGGGACGGTCTATGGCTACACCTTC
cdr3_aa: CASNRQGTVYGYTF

clone_size: -
j_call: TRBJ1-3
d_call: -
v_call: TRBV6-1
cdr3_nt: TGTGCCAGCAGGCGCAACGAAAACACCATATATTTT
cdr3_aa: CASRRNENTIYF

clone_size: -
j_call: TRBJ2-7
d_call: TRBD2
v_call: TRBV5-1
cdr3_nt: TGCGCCAGCAGCTTCTACATCCGGGGGGGCCTTTTGAACGAGCAGTACTTC
cdr3_aa: CASSFYIRGGLLNEQYF

clone_size: -
j_call: TRBJ1-4
d_call: -
v_call: TRBV5-1
cdr3_nt: TGCGCCAGCAGCCCCCGAGTAGTTGCAACTAATGAAAAACTGTTTTTT
cdr3_aa: CASSPRVVATNEKLFF

clone_size: -
j_call: TRBJ1-1
d_call: -
v_call: TRBV13
cdr3_nt: TGTGCCAGCAGCGCCCGACAGACTCCGGTTGAAGCTTTCTTT
cdr3_aa: CASSARQTPVEAFF

clone_size: -
j_call: TRBJ1-1
d_call: -
v_call: TRBV5-8
cdr3_nt: TGTGCCAGCATCAAAAGTGGCTTTGTCGCTGAAGCTTTCTTT
cdr3_aa: CASIKSGFVAEAFF

clone_size: -
j_call: TRBJ1-5
d_call: -
v_call: TRBV27
cdr3_nt: TGTGCCAGCCCTCCAGGGGAAACAGATCAGCCCCAGCATTTT
cdr3_aa: CASPPGETDQPQHF

clone_size: -
j_call: TRBJ1-1
d_call: -
v_call: TRBV6-6
cdr3_nt: TGTGCCAGCAGTTACCCGGGGGGGGGCGAAACTGAAGCTTTCTTT
cdr3_aa: CASSYPGGGETEAFF

clone_size: -
j_call: TRBJ2-5
d_call: TRBD2
v_call: TRBV18
cdr3_nt: TGTGCCAGCTCACCGTTGGGGGGGTCCTACGAGGAGCAGTACTTC
cdr3_aa: CASSPLGGSYEEQYF

clone_size: -
j_call: TRBJ1-1
d_call: TRBD1
v_call: TRBV5-1
cdr3_nt: TGCGCCAGCAGCTTGGTAGGGGGGGACAGGGGTTCCACTGAAGCTTTCTTT
cdr3_aa: CASSLVGGDRGSTEAFF

clone_size: -
j_call: TRBJ2-7
d_call: -
v_call: TRBV2
cdr3_nt: TGTGCCAGCACTGGCGGGGAAAAATACGAGCAGTACTTC
cdr3_aa: CASTGGEKYEQYF

clone_size: -
j_call: TRBJ2-5
d_call: TRBD2
v_call: TRBV6-1
cdr3_nt: TGTGCCAGCAGCCTTGGGACTAGCGGGGGAGAGGCCCAGTACTTC
cdr3_aa: CASSLGTSGGEAQYF

clone_size: -
j_call: TRBJ1-5
d_call: -
v_call: TRBV6-5
cdr3_nt: TGTGCCAGCAGCCCTGGGGCAGGGCTTCAGCCCCAGCATTTT
cdr3_aa: CASSPGAGLQPQHF

clone_size: -
j_call: TRBJ2-5
d_call: -
v_call: TRBV27
cdr3_nt: TGTGCCAGCAGTTTATACGGGGGGCGGGAGACCCAGTACTTC
cdr3_aa: CASSLYGGRETQYF

clone_size: -
j_call: TRBJ2-5
d_call: TRBD1
v_call: TRBV10-2
cdr3_nt: TGCGCCAGCAGTCCCGGGACAGCAGAGACCCAGTACTTC
cdr3_aa: CASSPGTAETQYF

clone_size: few
j_call: TRBJ1-2
d_call: TRBD1
v_call: TRBV10-2
cdr3_nt: TGCGCCAGCAGTGAGTCGGAACAGGGGGCGCGTTTATGGGGCTACACCTTC
cdr3_aa: CASSESEQGARLWGYTF

clone_size: -
j_call: TRBJ2-5
d_call: TRBD2
v_call: TRBV19
cdr3_nt: TGTGCCAGTAGTATATCTGGCGGGGGGGCCGCGTACCAAGAGACCCAGTACTTC
cdr3_aa: CASSISGGGAAYQETQYF